The sequence of this T cell receptor (beta chain) was determined in a study of blood T cell repertoires in COVID-19 (dated by TCRdb to about 2020). For the wider study: Samples from collaborators originated in the United States, Italy and Spain and spanned both the acute and convalescent phases of COVID-19. The material from the prospective study consisted of cDNA or gDNA derived from T cells, B-cell-depleted T cells, or PBMCs. Subjects who had been exposed to COVID-19, were actively infected with it, or had recovered from it provided the deeply sampled blood TCRbeta repertoires that made up the dataset. A freely available public database, intended as a resource for researchers studying the immune response to SARS-CoV-2, is where the repertoires were released. The samples were drawn from the first 160 participants of the ongoing ImmuneRACE study and from about 1,200 subjects provided by 6 global collaborators. Sample metadata almost always included a de-identified subject ID, COVID-19 status, age in years and sex. Where available, HLA class I and class II types were taken from metadata supplied by the sample provider and were not determined by assay-based typing.

The immunoSEQ Assay, a bias-controlled multiplex PCR, was used to amplify TCRbeta CDR3 regions from genomic DNA. The original methods were these. The number of nucleated cells in each sample was estimated by amplification of reference gene primers within the assay. To quantify the absolute abundance of each unique TCRbeta CDR3 rearrangement, sequence reads were collapsed and filtered. For each sample, productive Simpson clonality was calculated as the square root of Simpson's diversity index over productive rearrangements. The table was pulled from immuneACCESS by TCRdb, which kept in-frame rearrangements only. Such tables lose some clones; where checked, under half of the loss comes from unresolved V genes, and the rest has no known cause. V, J and clone size derive from that table, while D and trimming were established from the DNA sequence. Present in this sample are about 99,000 clones, roughly 88% of which were seen just once. Approximately 2% of the sample goes to the ten largest clones.

Results and caveats for the whole study, not just this receptor: Clinical and demographic metadata were provided uncurated, with the amount varying by source and participant.

Between the V and J ends, shortened by 3 bases and 1 base respectively, the junction contains 13 bases. The CDR3 contains 16 residues, cysteine and phenylalanine counted. The only DNA kept is the CDR3, 48 bases in frame from the first base. CDR1 and CDR2 were assigned from the germline V gene as SGHTA and FQGNSA. In Seattle, one collaborating source enrolled patients while the infection was active and tracked those patients longitudinally over the course of disease. The collaborating institutions used their own protocols to collect whole blood in K2EDTA tubes. For TCRbeta analysis, collaborators shipped samples as frozen whole blood, isolated PBMCs, or DNA extracted from either of those sample types. This clone came up a few times. It has no known antigen specificity. No base quality information exists; no much larger clone differs at one position.

The sequenced sample was peripheral blood. This chain is built from TRBV7-2 and TRBJ1-5, with no reliable assignment of the D segment. This receptor was taken from a man aged 50-59 years with COVID-19, enrolled during active disease. The DNA reads TGTGCCAGCAGCTTCAGAGGGATTGGAAGCAATCAGCCCCAGCATTTT. This codes for CASSFRGIGSNQPQHF.